The clone carrying this TCR beta chain was observed many times. This sample stems from a study of identical twins. TCRdb fed the 5' RACE reads into MiXCR, producing one record per CDR3 protein. The table records 400,000 to 500,000 distinct CDR3 sequences, about 18% of them present only once. No donor was unhealthy or non-Caucasian. The source material was naive T cells sorted from blood. The TCR sequence derives from a man aged 45-65 years in good health.

The DNA for the CDR3 is TGTGCCTCTGTCGGGACTGCTAACAATGAGCAGTTCTTC. It encodes CASVGTANNEQFF. This chain connects TRBV10-3 to TRBJ2-1, with a tentative D call TRBD2 (6 bases). CDR1 is ENHRY and CDR2 is SYGVKD in the germline V gene. V was trimmed by 11 bases and J by 5 bases, leaving 16 bases between them. The CDR3 covers 13 residues.